A single sample is the source of the 22 T cell receptor beta chains below, sequenced in a study of kidney transplant recipient with SARS-CoV-2 infection. TCRdb processed the reads anew with MiXCR; each CDR3 protein has one entry. The table has about 240,000 distinct CDR3 sequences, 29% seen once. Here the sequenced sample was a blood sample, taken at baseline and on day 111 from a kidney transplant recipient. The receptors stem from a male patient between 25 and 39 years old who had COVID-19 and was a kidney transplant recipient. Some T cells here may be from the graft donor.

This clonotype was observed a handful of times. It differs at one base from a far larger clone, so likely a read error. J is TRBJ2-4 and V is TRBV2; perhaps TRBD1 as D (6 bases). The J call is in doubt because the DNA end fits TRBJ1-2 better. Germline V gives CDR1 SNHLY, CDR2 FYNNEI. The CDR3 runs to 16 residues. The CDR3 nucleotides are TGTACCAGCAGTGAAGCCTCGGGGGCACGGAGGTATGGCTACACCTTC. Protein product: CTSSEASGARRYGYTF.

There are many counts of this clonotype. The chain is built from TRBV20-1 and TRBJ1-5; D possibly corresponds to TRBD1 (5 bases). The V gene's germline CDR1 is DFQATT and CDR2 SNEGSKA (reference sequence). CDR3 length: 20 residues. Trimming pared 2 bases from V and 0 bases from J, leaving 26 bases between. The chain's CDR3 is CSARQTRDGVTDPSNQPQHF. CDR3 DNA sequence: TGCAGTGCTAGACAAACCCGGGACGGTGTTACAGATCCTAGCAATCAGCCCCAGCATTTT.

Note on this clonotype: A much more abundant neighbour one base away suggests this may be a read error. The V gene is TRBV12-3 or TRBV12-4, the J gene TRBJ2-5; TRBD2 agrees at 9 bases. The CDR3 contains 14 residues. The junction had 6 bases not matched to a gene; V was cut back by 6 bases and J by 4 bases. Written as DNA, the CDR3 is TGTGCCAGCAGGAATAGCGGGGGTCCAGAGACCCAGTACTTC. Its protein is CASRNSGGPETQYF.

This clonotype came up many times. The chain combines TRBV4-3 with TRBJ1-2; D remains ambiguous. Germline values: CDR1 LGHNA, CDR2 YSLEER. This CDR3 spans 17 amino acids. V lost 5 bases and J 4 bases, leaving 23 bases between the germline ends. CDR3 in DNA: TGCGCCAGCAGCTGGGGAATAGGACGTCGAAAGACCTATGGCTACACCTTC. It is translated as CASSWGIGRRKTYGYTF.

The chain employs TRBV9 and TRBJ1-2; the D is unclear. The CDR3 covers 13 residues. The ends were cut back, 3 bases at V and 4 bases at J, with 10 bases in the middle. The germline gives CDR1 SGDLS, CDR2 YYNGEE. The CDR3 sequence is CASSADLGYGYTF. In DNA, the CDR3 is TGTGCCAGCAGCGCAGACTTGGGCTATGGCTACACCTTC.

This clonotype was counted many times. The rearrangement joins TRBV11-2 to TRBJ2-2; TRBD1 matches 7 bases. This CDR3 is 16 amino acids long. CDR1 and CDR2 (germline): SGHAT, FQNNGV. The trim removed 5 bases at V and 6 bases at J, leaving 12 bases unmatched. This chain's CDR3 is CASSPLTGIGAGELFF. CDR3 DNA: TGTGCCAGCAGCCCCCTGACAGGGATAGGGGCCGGGGAGCTGTTTTTT.

The V call is TRBV20-1, the J call TRBJ2-1; 8 nucleotides align to TRBD2. Germline CDR1 and CDR2: DFQATT and SNEGSKA (reference sequence). J was trimmed by 6 bases and V by 0 bases; bases with no gene match: 4. This CDR3 has 14 residues. This chain's CDR3 is CSARDQREFNEQFF. The CDR3 DNA reads as TGCAGTGCTAGAGATCAGCGGGAGTTCAATGAGCAGTTCTTC.

This clonotype came up many times. This chain joins TRBV6-2 or TRBV6-3 and TRBJ1-2; no firm D call. CDR3 length: 17 amino acids. CDR1 is MNHEY and CDR2 is SVGEGT in the germline V gene. The V and J ends lost 5 bases and 4 bases respectively, with 23 bases between them. As DNA, the CDR3 is TGTGCCAGCAGTAAATGTACCTGCATCGGAAAGACCTATGGCTACACCTTC. Translating it yields CASSKCTCIGKTYGYTF.

There are many counts of this clonotype. The chain uses TRBV5-2 and TRBJ1-2. TRBV5-2 is annotated as a pseudogene. The CDR3 is 16 amino acids. CDR3 residues: CASNHMRVRKTYGYTF. Written as DNA, the CDR3 is TGTGCCAGCAATCATATGAGAGTACGAAAGACCTATGGCTACACCTTC.

The sample holds one count of this clonotype. A much larger clone is a single base away; this may be a read error. The V gene is TRBV28, the J gene TRBJ1-2; tentative D call: TRBD1 (6 bases). Germline assignment: CDR1 MDHEN and CDR2 SYDVKM. This CDR3 comprises 15 residues. V was shortened by 5 bases and J by 4 bases, with 17 bases between the two germline ends. CDR3 DNA: TGTGCCAGCAGTCCCTCGGTAACAGGGATCTATGGCTACACCTTC. Encoded protein: CASSPSVTGIYGYTF.

As concerns this clonotype: One base away lies a much larger clone, so this may be a sequencing read error. The chain has TRBV2 and TRBJ1-2, with unresolved D. Germline CDR1 reads SNHLY; CDR2 reads FYNNEI. There are 15 residues in the CDR3. V was trimmed by 7 bases and J by 5 bases, leaving 20 bases between them. The CDR3 is CASNSPTNSGYGYTF. In nucleotides, the CDR3 is TGTGCCAGCAACTCGCCCACTAATTCGGGGTATGGCTACACCTTC.

Worth noting for this clonotype: This may arise from a read error, as a much more abundant clone is one base away. The chain recombines TRBV5-4 with TRBJ1-6, with 8 bases fitting TRBD1. With V trimmed by 3 bases and J by 7 bases, 12 bases remained unmatched. The germline V gene has CDR1 SGHNT and CDR2 YYREEE (reference sequence). The CDR3 is 17 residues long. CDR3 DNA: TGTGCCAGCAGCTCATCCTCGCAGGGGGCGCTGAATTCACCCCTCCACTTT. Its protein is CASSSSSQGALNSPLHF.

The chain combines TRBV5-1 with TRBJ2-2, with 9 bases lining up with TRBD2. CDR3 length: 16 amino acids. Unmatched junction bases numbered 4, after V lost 3 bases and J lost 1 base. The germline gives CDR1 SGHRS, CDR2 YFSETQ. CDR3 protein: CASSSGLALNTGELFF. The CDR3 DNA reads as TGCGCCAGCAGCTCCGGACTAGCGTTGAACACCGGGGAGCTGTTTTTT.

In DNA form, the CDR3 reads TGTGCCAGCAGCAAAGGCGGTAGCGGGGGGAAGAGCAATGAGCAGTTCTTC. Encoded protein: CASSKGGSGGKSNEQFF. The chain is built from TRBV21-1 and TRBJ2-1; the table assigns TRBD2, which was not confirmed against the DNA. TRBV21-1 is annotated as a pseudogene. The CDR3 is made up of 17 amino acids.

A word on this clonotype: Possible read error: a much larger clone is one base away. This chain joins TRBV20-1 and TRBJ1-1, with D unresolved. The V gene's germline CDR1 is DFQATT and CDR2 SNEGSKA (reference sequence). The CDR3 covers 12 residues. CDR3 nucleotides: TGCAGTCACCTGGACGACAACACTGGAGCTTTCTTT. Its translation: CSHLDDNTGAFF.

This clonotype was seen only a few times. The CDR3 DNA sequence: TGTGCCAGCAGCGACACGGACAGCACAGATACGCAGTATTTT. Translated, it gives CASSDTDSTDTQYF. The chain combines TRBV9 with TRBJ2-3; no reliable D call. Trimming took 3 bases from V and 0 from J, leaving 8 bases between them. Per germline, CDR1 SGDLS and CDR2 YYNGEE. This CDR3 spans 14 amino acids.

This clonotype was seen repeatedly, ten times or more. The chain has TRBV11-3 and TRBJ1-2; D not certain. V was trimmed by 5 bases and J by 4 bases, leaving 23 bases between them. The CDR3 totals 17 residues. CDR1 SGHNT and CDR2 YENEEA come from the germline V gene. CDR3 loop: CASSPHIDLGKTYGYTF. CDR3 nucleotides: TGTGCCAGCAGCCCACATATCGATCTCGGAAAGACCTATGGCTACACCTTC.

The chain has TRBV6-5 and TRBJ2-4, with D possibly TRBD2 on 7 matching bases. The V end was cut by 5 bases, the J end by 0 bases, with 17 bases between. The CDR3 is 17 residues long. Germline V CDR1 and CDR2: MNHEY, SVGAGI. This CDR3 reads CASSKSRGAVAKNIQYF. The CDR3 DNA is TGTGCCAGCAGTAAAAGTCGGGGGGCGGTAGCCAAAAACATTCAGTACTTC.

This clonotype was picked up many times. The chain recombines TRBV5-1 with TRBJ2-7; possible D gene TRBD1, 5 bases. The CDR3 covers 14 residues. The V gene lost 0 bases and the J gene lost 3 bases, with 10 bases spanning the gap. Germline loops: CDR1 SGHRS, CDR2 YFSETQ. The CDR3 DNA follows: TGCGCCAGCAGCTTGGTATCAGGGATCTACGAGCAGTACTTC. As protein: CASSLVSGIYEQYF.

This clonotype was counted at least ten times. The rearrangement uses TRBV3-1 and TRBJ1-1, with D unresolved. The CDR3 contains 17 residues. The V end was cut by 5 bases, the J end by 4 bases, with 23 bases between. CDR1 is LGHDT, CDR2 YNNKEL, per germline (reference sequence). The CDR3 protein is CASSKLRPISIRTEAFF. CDR3 DNA: TGTGCCAGCAGCAAATTGCGTCCCATTTCAATTCGCACTGAAGCTTTCTTT.

J is TRBJ2-1 and V is TRBV9, with 7 bases that match TRBD2. CDR3 length: 18 amino acids. Losses at the gene ends were 7 bases for V and 0 bases for J; bases not matched to a gene: 16. Germline loops: CDR1 SGDLS, CDR2 YYNGEE. CDR3 coding DNA: TGTGCCAGCGGCTTCCTCCCCGAGGGACTAAGCTCCTACAATGAGCAGTTCTTC. Translating it yields CASGFLPEGLSSYNEQFF.

Points on this clonotype: This clone may be a read error of a much larger clone one base away. The rearrangement uses TRBV7-8 and TRBJ1-2; D remains ambiguous. CDR3 length: 17 amino acids. Germline-derived CDR1 and CDR2 are SGHVS and FQNEAQ. DNA of the CDR3: TGTGCCGGCAGCGTCGCGCCGTTTACCCGAAAGACCTATGGCTACACCTTC. This encodes CAGSVAPFTRKTYGYTF.